Below, 27 T cell receptor beta chains from the same sample are listed, as sequenced in a study of blood T cell repertoires in COVID-19. Data came from immunoSEQ multiplex PCR; TCRdb stores just in-frame clones and leaves some out. Counted here are about 140,000 clones, about 80% occurring once; the ten biggest clones make up 2.5% to 3.5%. Sequenced sample: PBMCs or T cells enriched from blood (not recorded which). The origin of the receptors is a woman in her fifties or sixties who had recovered from COVID-19.

The rearrangement links TRBV19 to TRBJ2-1; 7 bases fit TRBD2. V lost 5 bases, J lost 7 bases, and 5 bases stayed unmatched. This CDR3 has 13 amino acids. CDR1 is LNHDA, CDR2 SQIVND, per germline (reference sequence). In nucleotides, the CDR3 is TGTGCCAGTAGTGCGCTAGCGGAGAATGAGCAGTTCTTC. This translates into CASSALAENEQFF.

The chain has TRBV10-1 and TRBJ1-2, with a tentative D call TRBD1 (6 bases). This CDR3 has 13 residues. The V and J ends lost 2 bases and 8 bases respectively, with 12 bases between them. Looked up from germline, CDR1 is WNHNN and CDR2 is SYGVQD (reference sequence). CDR3 DNA sequence: TGCGCCAGCAGTGAGAACAGGGACGGCGGCTACACCTTC. It encodes CASSENRDGGYTF.

V gene TRBV3-1 (or the pseudogene TRBV3-2) combines with J gene TRBJ2-3; D is possibly TRBD2 (5 bases). The length of the CDR3 is 15 residues. V dropped 0 bases and J dropped 2 bases, with 9 bases sitting between them. Looked up from germline, CDR1 is LGHDT and CDR2 is YNNKEL (reference sequence). The CDR3 loop is CASSQELGLTDTQYF. CDR3 nucleotide sequence: TGTGCCAGCAGCCAAGAACTAGGGCTCACAGATACGCAGTATTTT.

J is TRBJ1-5 and V is TRBV12-3 or TRBV12-4, with D possibly TRBD1 on 6 matching bases. CDR3 length: 13 amino acids. Trimming cost V 6 bases and J 7 bases, with 13 bases left between them. The chain's CDR3 is CASSNQGWQPQHF. In DNA, the CDR3 is TGTGCCAGCAGCAATCAGGGGTGGCAGCCCCAGCATTTT.

The chain combines TRBV5-6 with TRBJ2-1; D not resolved. The V end lost 0 bases, the J end lost 0 bases, and 10 bases lay between the germline ends. From germline, CDR1 is SGHDT and CDR2 YYEEEE. CDR3 size: 16 residues. The CDR3: CASSLVVSSSYNEQFF. The DNA of the CDR3 is TGTGCCAGCAGCTTGGTGGTCTCGAGCTCCTACAATGAGCAGTTCTTC.

This sequence joins TRBV24-1 and TRBJ1-5; a possible D gene is TRBD1 (6 bases). Germline CDR1 KGHDR, CDR2 SFDVKD. V was pared by 4 bases and J by 3 bases, with 12 bases between. The CDR3 contains 15 residues. CDR3 bases: TGTGCCACCAGTGAAATCTGGACAGTCAATCAGCCCCAGCATTTT. Protein: CATSEIWTVNQPQHF.

This clone was seen a handful of times. This chain connects TRBV12-3 or TRBV12-4 to TRBJ1-5; D is perhaps TRBD1 (6 bases). The CDR3 extends over 12 amino acids. V lost 7 bases and J lost 7, with 11 bases in between. CDR3 DNA sequence: TGTGCCAGCAACACAGGGAAACAGCCCCAGCATTTT. This codes for CASNTGKQPQHF.

The chain couples TRBV11-2 to TRBJ2-7; 7 bases are a match to TRBD1. CDR1 and CDR2 from the germline V gene are SGHAT and FQNNGV. Trimming took 2 bases from V and 3 from J; bases not matched to a gene: 4. The CDR3 consists of 14 residues. CDR3 region: CASSLTRQGYEQYF. The CDR3 DNA sequence: TGTGCCAGCAGCTTAACCCGACAGGGCTACGAGCAGTACTTC.

V usage is TRBV2 and J usage is TRBJ2-1, with a tentative D call TRBD1 (6 bases). This CDR3 has 12 amino acids. The V end lost 3 bases, the J end lost 12 bases, and 12 bases lay between the germline ends. Germline V lookup: CDR1 SNHLY, CDR2 FYNNEI. Written as DNA, the CDR3 is TGTGCCAGCAGTGACGGCCACAGGGTGCAGTTCTTC. Residues: CASSDGHRVQFF.

This clone has only a few counts. The genes are TRBV28 and TRBJ2-5; D gene ambiguous. Trimming took off 1 base at V and 5 bases at J, with 11 bases between the two ends. CDR1 is MDHEN and CDR2 is SYDVKM in the germline V gene. This CDR3 contains 14 residues. CDR3: CASSLSRQLETQYF. DNA of the CDR3: TGTGCCAGCAGTTTATCGAGACAACTCGAGACCCAGTACTTC.

This clone was detected a few times. The chain couples TRBV12-5 to TRBJ1-1; the D is unclear. The CDR3 is made up of 11 amino acids. Germline CDR1 is LGHNT and CDR2 is FRNRAP. V dropped 6 bases and J dropped 8 bases, with 10 bases sitting between them. CDR3 amino acids: CASGSGPEAFF. CDR3 DNA: TGTGCTAGTGGATCTGGCCCCGAAGCTTTCTTT.

This chain links TRBV10-1 with TRBJ2-2, with 9 bases aligning to TRBD2. After removal of 6 bases from V and 6 bases from J, the junction contained 5 bases not matched to a gene. The CDR3 length is 14 residues. Germline loops: CDR1 WNHNN, CDR2 SYGVQD (reference sequence). For the CDR3, the DNA is TGCGCCAGCAGCAAGCGGGGGGCCGCCGGGGAGCTGTTTTTT. Its translation is CASSKRGAAGELFF.

V gene TRBV18 combines with J gene TRBJ1-3, with D unclear. This CDR3 comprises 15 residues. V lost 2 bases, J lost 0 bases, and 8 bases lay in between. CDR1 KGHSH and CDR2 LQKENI come from the germline V gene. The CDR3 bases are TGTGCCAGCTCACCAGAGTCTCGCTCTGGAAACACCATATATTTT. Its translation is CASSPESRSGNTIYF. The variable domain in full, with the rest retrieved from reference TRBV18 and TRBJ1-3, is NAGVMQNPRHLVRRRGQEARLRCSPMKGHSHVYWYRQLPEEGLKFMVYLQKENIIDESGMPKERFSAEFPKEGPSILRIQQVVRGDSAAYFCASSPESRSGNTIYFGEGSWLTVV.

V is TRBV3-1 (or the pseudogene TRBV3-2) and J is TRBJ1-3; weak D call: TRBD1 (6 bases). Trimming cost V 1 base and J 7 bases, with 14 bases left between them. The CDR3 runs 15 residues. Germline V gene data show CDR1 as LGHDT and CDR2 as YNNKEL (reference sequence). The CDR3 region has the DNA TGTGCCAGCAGCCAAGGGGGGTCAGGGGCTAACACCATATATTTT. It translates to CASSQGGSGANTIYF.

This chain uses TRBV9 with TRBJ2-3; 8 nucleotides match TRBD2. Germline V gene sequence: CDR1 SGDLS, CDR2 YYNGEE. J gave up 1 base and V 3 bases, and 10 bases lay outside the gene matches. The CDR3 totals 17 residues. The CDR3 is CASSASGSLGGTDTQYF. The CDR3 DNA sequence: TGTGCCAGCAGCGCGAGCGGGAGCTTGGGAGGCACAGATACGCAGTATTTT.

This clone turned up a few times. The J gene is TRBJ1-1, the V gene TRBV10-3; D might be TRBD1 (5 bases). Germline CDR1 reads ENHRY; CDR2 reads SYGVKD. Trimming shortened V by 6 bases and J by 3 bases, and 14 bases separated the two germline ends. The CDR3 loop spans 14 amino acids. The CDR3 loop is CAIRAGGRDTEAFF. CDR3 sequence (DNA): TGTGCCATCAGGGCGGGGGGACGTGACACTGAAGCTTTCTTT.

J is TRBJ2-3 and V is TRBV7-2, with 11 nucleotides matching TRBD2. J gave up 3 bases and V 2 bases, and 4 bases lay outside the gene matches. CDR1 SGHTA and CDR2 FQGNSA come from the germline V gene. The CDR3 is 16 residues long. In DNA, the CDR3 is TGTGCCAGCAGCTTATTAGCGGGAGGGCGTACAGATACGCAGTATTTT. It encodes CASSLLAGGRTDTQYF.

The chain carries TRBV10-3 and TRBJ1-2, with 9 positions matching TRBD1. With 5 bases clipped from V and 6 bases from J, the junction kept 10 bases outside the gene matches. Germline V lookup: CDR1 ENHRY, CDR2 SYGVKD. This CDR3 region has 15 residues. In nucleotides, the CDR3 is TGTGCCATCAGTCTAGCCGGGACAGGGAAGAATGGCTACACCTTC. This gives the protein CAISLAGTGKNGYTF.

This chain connects TRBV9 to TRBJ2-2; 8 bases map to TRBD2. J was trimmed by 1 base and V by 1 base; bases with no gene match: 9. Germline-derived CDR1 and CDR2 are SGDLS and YYNGEE. This CDR3 is built from 18 residues. CDR3 loop: CASSVMSGSWWNTGELFF. Written as DNA, the CDR3 is TGTGCCAGCAGCGTAATGAGCGGGAGTTGGTGGAACACCGGGGAGCTGTTTTTT.

This chain joins TRBV30 and TRBJ1-1, with D perhaps matching TRBD1 (6 bases). Germline V gene lookup returns CDR1 GTSNPN and CDR2 SVGIG (reference sequence). The CDR3 is 12 residues long. Trimming pared 5 bases from V and 10 bases from J, leaving 17 bases between. Here the CDR3 reads CAWSQGFVRAFF. Written as DNA, the CDR3 is TGTGCCTGGTCCCAGGGGTTTGTTCGAGCTTTCTTT.

This clone appeared a few times. The rearrangement links TRBV7-8 to TRBJ1-1, with a tentative D call TRBD1 (5 bases). With 6 bases removed from V and 4 bases from J, the gap between germline ends came to 12 bases. Germline V lookup: CDR1 SGHVS, CDR2 FQNEAQ. CDR3 length equals 13 residues. As DNA, the CDR3 is TGTGCCAGCAGGGATGGGGACTTCACTGAAGCTTTCTTT. Protein: CASRDGDFTEAFF.

This rearrangement joins TRBV9 to TRBJ2-3, with D possibly matching TRBD2 (6 bases). The CDR3 sequence is 16 residues long. V dropped 3 bases and J dropped 1 base, with 15 bases sitting between them. Germline V gives CDR1 SGDLS, CDR2 YYNGEE. The chain's CDR3 is CASSGGALLRTDTQYF. The DNA of the CDR3 is TGTGCCAGCAGCGGCGGGGCCCTATTACGCACAGATACGCAGTATTTT.

The chain carries TRBV2 and TRBJ1-1; weak D call: TRBD1 (5 bases). Germline loops: CDR1 SNHLY, CDR2 FYNNEI. Trimming left V 0 bases short and J 4 bases short, with 9 bases between. The CDR3 sequence is 14 residues long. The CDR3 nucleotides are TGTGCCAGCAGTGAAGCCGGAGGGGTCACTGAAGCTTTCTTT. As protein: CASSEAGGVTEAFF.

The chain is built from TRBV5-1 and TRBJ2-1; 13 nucleotides align to TRBD2. With 4 bases clipped from V and 3 bases from J, the junction kept 4 bases outside the gene matches. The CDR3 covers 16 residues. Germline lookup yields CDR1 SGHRS and CDR2 YFSETQ. The CDR3 coding sequence is TGCGCCAGCAGCACCCGACTAGCGGGGGGCTACAATGAGCAGTTCTTC. Translated, it gives CASSTRLAGGYNEQFF.

The chain recombines TRBV25-1 with TRBJ1-5; 9 bases map to TRBD1. From germline, CDR1 is MGHDK and CDR2 SYGVNS. The CDR3 has 16 amino acids. V lost 2 bases to trimming and J lost 6 bases; unmatched junction nucleotides: 8. The CDR3 loop reads CASSERQGGARQPQHF. Written as DNA, the CDR3 is TGTGCCAGCAGTGAACGACAGGGGGGGGCTCGTCAGCCCCAGCATTTT. Looking up the rest from reference TRBV25-1 and TRBJ1-5 gives the full variable domain: EADIYQTPRYLVIGTGKKITLECSQTMGHDKMYWYQQDPGMELHLIHYSYGVNSTEKGDLSSESTVSRIRTEHFPLTLESARPSHTSQYLCASSERQGGARQPQHFGDGTRLSIL.

This clone appeared once. The gene calls are TRBV7-7 and TRBJ2-5; 7 nucleotides match TRBD2. This CDR3 region has 16 residues. Germline V gene data show CDR1 as SSHAT and CDR2 as FNYEAQ (reference sequence). The J segment lost 2 bases and the V segment lost 2 bases, leaving 8 bases of the junction unmatched. Here the CDR3 reads CASSLTWGRGQETQYF. CDR3 DNA sequence: TGTGCCAGCAGCTTAACTTGGGGGAGGGGTCAAGAGACCCAGTACTTC. Together with reference TRBV7-7 and TRBJ2-5, the CDR3 gives the full variable domain: GAGVSQSPRYKVTKRGQDVTLRCDPISSHATLYWYQQALGQGPEFLTYFNYEAQPDKSGLPSDRFSAERPEGSISTLTIQRTEQRDSAMYRCASSLTWGRGQETQYFGPGTRLLVL.

The gene calls are TRBV2 and TRBJ2-2; 12 nucleotides line up with TRBD2. Trimming removed 6 bases from V and 6 bases from J; junction bases left unmatched: 17. The CDR3 runs to 19 residues. CDR1 and CDR2 from the germline V gene are SNHLY and FYNNEI. The CDR3 DNA reads as TGTGCCAGCAGCGAAAGCCTGGCTAGCGGGAGGGCTTTAGCCGGGGAGCTGTTTTTT. It yields the protein CASSESLASGRALAGELFF.